The rows below give T cell receptor beta chains drawn from one sample of a study of cytomegalovirus exposure and HLA in healthy donors. Method: immunoSEQ multiplex PCR; TCRdb's copy keeps in-frame clones and lacks some. The table has approximately 150,000 clones, around two thirds seen once; the top ten hold roughly 10%. Material: PBMCs. The receptor source for this set is a man aged 25-45 years in good health and CMV-seropositive. The CDR3 runs from the conserved cysteine through the conserved F or W. A D gene is named only where the DNA matches it firmly. Clone size is stated in some rows and not others, as once, few, many or a class when expanded.

d_gene | j_gene | abundance | v_gene | CDR3aa | CDR3nt
- | TRBJ1-2 | few | TRBV6-1 | CAGGGNYGYTF | TGTGCCGGGGGGGGTAACTATGGCTACACCTTC
- | TRBJ2-3 | - | TRBV7-9 | CASSLVGPTDTQYF | TGTGCCAGCAGCTTAGTCGGTCCTACAGATACGCAGTATTTT
TRBD1 | TRBJ1-2 | - | TRBV6-5 | CASSSGQAFGYGYTF | TGTGCCAGCAGTTCGGGACAGGCTTTCGGCTATGGCTACACCTTC
- | TRBJ1-1 | - | TRBV5-1 | CASSTWDMPPAFF | TGCGCCAGCAGCACCTGGGACATGCCTCCTGCTTTCTTT
TRBD1 | TRBJ1-3 | - | TRBV18 | CASTAQDRESDTIYF | TGTGCCAGCACCGCTCAGGACAGGGAATCAGACACCATATATTTT
TRBD1 | TRBJ1-5 | - | TRBV28 | CASSSPGQGFNQPQHF | TGTGCCAGCAGTTCTCCGGGACAGGGATTCAATCAGCCCCAGCATTTT
- | TRBJ2-5 | - | TRBV19 | CASSIVSGDQETQYF | TGTGCCAGTAGTATAGTATCAGGGGACCAAGAGACCCAGTACTTC
- | TRBJ1-4 | - | TRBV7-9 | CASSLVPSGKGASNEKLFF | TGTGCCAGCAGCTTAGTCCCCTCTGGTAAAGGGGCGTCTAATGAAAAACTGTTTTTT
TRBD1 | TRBJ1-2 | - | TRBV30 | CAWSLGTGTGYTF | TGTGCCTGGAGTCTCGGGACAGGGACTGGCTACACCTTC
TRBD2 | TRBJ2-1 | - | TRBV5-1 | CASSSMSGSLFNEQFF | TGCGCCAGCAGCTCCATGAGCGGGAGTCTTTTCAATGAGCAGTTCTTC
- | TRBJ2-3 | - | TRBV11-3 | CASSLVASTGTQYF | TGTGCCAGCAGCTTAGTTGCATCCACAGGTACGCAGTATTTT
TRBD2 | TRBJ2-3 | - | TRBV9 | CASKQLAGPTDTQYF | TGTGCCAGCAAACAACTAGCGGGACCCACAGATACGCAGTATTTT
TRBD1 | TRBJ2-7 | - | TRBV19 | CASSKGTGINEQYF | TGTGCCAGTAGTAAAGGGACAGGGATTAACGAGCAGTACTTC
TRBD1 | TRBJ2-1 | - | TRBV7-9 | CSSSTNVQGVRWEQFF | TGTTCCAGCAGCACGAACGTCCAGGGGGTGCGCTGGGAGCAGTTCTTC
TRBD1 | TRBJ2-1 | - | TRBV11-1 | CASSPLTGGRYNEQFF | TGTGCCAGCAGCCCCCTGACAGGGGGGAGGTACAATGAGCAGTTCTTC
- | TRBJ2-7 | few | TRBV27 | CASSPWAGAAEQYF | TGTGCCAGCAGCCCTTGGGCGGGGGCGGCCGAGCAGTACTTC
- | TRBJ1-6 | - | TRBV14 | CASSQFRANNSPLHF | TGTGCCAGCAGCCAATTCAGGGCAAATAATTCACCCCTCCACTTT
- | TRBJ2-3 | - | TRBV11-3 | CASSLMTAPSTDTQYF | TGTGCCAGCAGCTTAATGACAGCCCCAAGCACAGATACGCAGTATTTT
- | TRBJ1-2 | - | TRBV4-1 | CASSQVGRRGDGYTF | TGCGCCAGCAGCCAAGTCGGACGGCGGGGTGATGGCTACACCTTC
TRBD2 | TRBJ2-1 | - | TRBV30 | CAWSVLGTSGSNEQFF | TGTGCCTGGAGTGTACTCGGGACTAGCGGGAGCAATGAGCAGTTCTTC
- | TRBJ1-1 | - | TRBV11-3 | CASSPIQGPREAFF | TGTGCCAGCAGCCCTATACAGGGACCAAGAGAAGCTTTCTTT
- | TRBJ1-1 | - | TRBV7-2 | CASSPMNTEAFF | TGTGCCAGCAGCCCTATGAACACTGAAGCTTTCTTT
TRBD1 | TRBJ2-2 | - | TRBV5-5 | CASSLSWTGGTLTGELFF | TGTGCCAGCAGCTTGAGTTGGACAGGGGGCACGCTAACCGGGGAGCTGTTTTTT
TRBD1 | TRBJ1-2 | - | TRBV6-6 | CASSYPAGGFNGYTF | TGTGCCAGCAGTTACCCTGCAGGGGGGTTCAATGGCTACACCTTC
- | TRBJ1-4 | - | TRBV6-5 | CASSVTGATNEKLFF | TGTGCCAGCAGTGTCACGGGTGCAACTAATGAAAAACTGTTTTTT
TRBD1 | TRBJ1-1 | - | TRBV12-5 | CASGLVNPGQGAMNTEAFF | TGTGCTAGTGGTTTGGTTAATCCGGGACAGGGGGCGATGAACACTGAAGCTTTCTTT
TRBD1 | TRBJ2-5 | few | TRBV5-1 | CASKEGQGVETQYF | TGCGCCAGCAAAGAGGGACAGGGGGTAGAGACCCAGTACTTC
- | TRBJ1-2 | - | TRBV27 | CASSSQGFDGYTF | TGTGCCAGCAGTTCCCAGGGATTTGATGGCTACACCTTC
TRBD1 | TRBJ2-7 | once | TRBV18 | CASSPQGQSYEQYF | TGTGCCAGCTCACCACAGGGACAGTCCTACGAGCAGTACTTC
TRBD2 | TRBJ2-3 | - | TRBV28 | CASSETSGRTDTQYF | TGTGCCAGCAGTGAGACTAGCGGGAGAACAGATACGCAGTATTTT
- | TRBJ1-2 | - | TRBV6-1 | CASSVNSYGYTF | TGTGCCAGCAGTGTCAATAGCTATGGCTACACCTTC
- | TRBJ2-1 | - | TRBV20-1 | CSAGTSQFF | TGCAGTGCTGGGACTTCTCAGTTCTTC
TRBD2 | TRBJ2-1 | - | TRBV15 | CATSRGLAGAYNEQFF | TGTGCCACCAGCAGAGGTCTAGCGGGAGCTTACAATGAGCAGTTCTTC
- | TRBJ2-1 | - | TRBV6-1 | CASSDFSEQFF | TGTGCCAGCAGTGATTTTTCGGAGCAGTTCTTC
TRBD1 | TRBJ2-5 | - | TRBV2 | CASSAGTAQETQYF | TGTGCCAGCAGTGCCGGGACAGCCCAAGAGACCCAGTACTTC
- | TRBJ1-2 | - | TRBV5-1 | CASSPLRSGRYGYTF | TGCGCCAGCAGTCCGCTCCGATCAGGGAGGTATGGCTACACCTTC
- | TRBJ1-2 | - | TRBV9 | CASSVGTSPGDGYTF | TGTGCCAGCAGCGTGGGGACATCTCCTGGAGATGGCTACACCTTC
TRBD2 | TRBJ2-1 | - | TRBV18 | CASSPLAGGYNEQFF | TGTGCCAGCTCACCGCTAGCGGGAGGGTACAATGAGCAGTTCTTC
- | TRBJ2-7 | - | TRBV13 | CASSSRGGGSYEQYF | TGTGCCAGCAGCTCGAGGGGAGGGGGCTCCTACGAGCAGTACTTC
- | TRBJ2-2 | - | TRBV7-2 | CASSFTKDRSGELFF | TGTGCCAGCAGCTTTACCAAGGACAGATCCGGGGAGCTGTTTTTT
TRBD1 | TRBJ2-7 | - | TRBV6-5 | CASSYGTGGQQYF | TGTGCCAGCAGTTACGGTACAGGGGGCCAGCAGTACTTC
TRBD1 | TRBJ2-6 | - | TRBV5-1 | CASSSTGFGANVLTF | TGCGCCAGCAGCTCGACAGGGTTTGGGGCCAACGTCCTGACTTTC
- | TRBJ2-3 | - | TRBV7-9 | CASSLLAGTDTQYF | TGTGCCAGCAGCCTATTAGCTGGGACAGATACGCAGTATTTT
- | TRBJ1-1 | - | TRBV6-5 | CASRGDTSRDTEAFF | TGTGCCAGCAGGGGGGACACTTCGAGGGACACTGAAGCTTTCTTT
- | TRBJ1-1 | - | TRBV7-9 | CASSLMAGRLNTEAFF | TGTGCCAGCAGCTTAATGGCAGGGCGCTTGAACACTGAAGCTTTCTTT
- | TRBJ1-4 | - | TRBV6-6 | CASLLPGFYEKLFF | TGTGCCAGTCTTCTGCCAGGGTTCTACGAAAAACTGTTTTTT
- | TRBJ1-2 | - | TRBV7-2 | CASSFDSNYGYTF | TGTGCCAGCAGCTTCGACAGCAACTATGGCTACACCTTC
- | TRBJ1-3 | few | TRBV28 | CASLQGYSGNTIYF | TGTGCCAGCCTGCAGGGTTATTCTGGAAACACCATATATTTT
- | TRBJ2-5 | - | TRBV7-7 | CASSSQVGAAETQYF | TGTGCCAGCAGCTCACAAGTGGGAGCTGCGGAGACCCAGTACTTC